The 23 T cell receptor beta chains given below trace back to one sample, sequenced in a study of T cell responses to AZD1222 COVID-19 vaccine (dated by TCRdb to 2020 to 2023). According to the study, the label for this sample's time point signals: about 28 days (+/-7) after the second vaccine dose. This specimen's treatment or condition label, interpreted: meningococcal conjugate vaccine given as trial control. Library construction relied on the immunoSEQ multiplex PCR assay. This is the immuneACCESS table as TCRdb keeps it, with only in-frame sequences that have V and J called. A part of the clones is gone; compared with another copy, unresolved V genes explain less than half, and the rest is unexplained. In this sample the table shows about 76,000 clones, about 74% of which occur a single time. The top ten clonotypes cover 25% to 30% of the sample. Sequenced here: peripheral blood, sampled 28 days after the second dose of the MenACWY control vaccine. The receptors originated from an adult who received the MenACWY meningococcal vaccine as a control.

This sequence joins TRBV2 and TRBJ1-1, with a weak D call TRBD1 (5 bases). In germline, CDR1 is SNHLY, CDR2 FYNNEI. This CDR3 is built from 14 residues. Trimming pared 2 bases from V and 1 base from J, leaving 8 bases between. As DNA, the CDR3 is TGTGCCAGCAGTGAAAGGGGCTGGAACACTGAAGCTTTCTTT. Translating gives CASSERGWNTEAFF.

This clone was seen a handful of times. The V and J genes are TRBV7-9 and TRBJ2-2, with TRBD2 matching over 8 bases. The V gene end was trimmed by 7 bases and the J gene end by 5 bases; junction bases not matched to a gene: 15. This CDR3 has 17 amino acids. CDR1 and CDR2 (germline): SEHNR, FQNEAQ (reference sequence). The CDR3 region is CASTQVSGAARTGELFF. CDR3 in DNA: TGTGCCAGCACCCAGGTTAGCGGGGCCGCAAGGACCGGGGAGCTGTTTTTT.

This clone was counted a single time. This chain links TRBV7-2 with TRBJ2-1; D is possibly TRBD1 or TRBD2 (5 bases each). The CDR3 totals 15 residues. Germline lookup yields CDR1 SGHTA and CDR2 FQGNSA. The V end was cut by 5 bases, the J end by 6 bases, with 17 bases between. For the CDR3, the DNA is TGTGCCAGCAGCCTCTACCCGGGGCCCGGCAATGAGCAGTTCTTC. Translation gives CASSLYPGPGNEQFF. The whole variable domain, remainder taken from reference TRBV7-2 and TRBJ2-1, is GAGVSQSPSNKVTEKGKDVELRCDPISGHTALYWYRQSLGQGLEFLIYFQGNSAPDKSGLPSDRFSAERTGGSVSTLTIQRTQQEDSAVYLCASSLYPGPGNEQFFGPGTRLTVL.

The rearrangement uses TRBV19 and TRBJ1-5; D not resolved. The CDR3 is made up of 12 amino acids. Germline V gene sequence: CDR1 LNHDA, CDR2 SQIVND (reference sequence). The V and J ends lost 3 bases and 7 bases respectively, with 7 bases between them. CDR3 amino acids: CASSITNQPQHF. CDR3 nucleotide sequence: TGTGCCAGTAGTATTACGAACCAGCCCCAGCATTTT.

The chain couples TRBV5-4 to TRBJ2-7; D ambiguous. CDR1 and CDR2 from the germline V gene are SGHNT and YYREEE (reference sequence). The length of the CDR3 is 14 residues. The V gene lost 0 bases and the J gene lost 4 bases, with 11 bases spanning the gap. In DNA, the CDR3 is TGTGCCAGCAGCTTGGACAGTGCGGCGTACGAGCAGTACTTC. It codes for CASSLDSAAYEQYF.

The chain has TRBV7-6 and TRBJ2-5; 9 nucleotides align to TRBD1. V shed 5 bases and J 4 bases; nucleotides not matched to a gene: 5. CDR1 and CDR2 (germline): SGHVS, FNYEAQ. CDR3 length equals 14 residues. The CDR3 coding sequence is TGTGCCAGCAGCCCCGGGACAGGGAGAGAGACCCAGTACTTC. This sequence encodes CASSPGTGRETQYF.

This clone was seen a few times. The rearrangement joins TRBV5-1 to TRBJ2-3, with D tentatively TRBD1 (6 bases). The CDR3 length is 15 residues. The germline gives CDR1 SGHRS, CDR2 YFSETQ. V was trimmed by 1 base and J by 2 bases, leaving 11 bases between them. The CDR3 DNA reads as TGCGCCAGCAGCTTGTCGGGACACAACACAGATACGCAGTATTTT. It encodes CASSLSGHNTDTQYF. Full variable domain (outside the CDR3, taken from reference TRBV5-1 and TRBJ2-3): KAGVTQTPRYLIKTRGQQVTLSCSPISGHRSVSWYQQTPGQGLQFLFEYFSETQRNKGNFPGRFSGRQFSNSRSEMNVSTLELGDSALYLCASSLSGHNTDTQYFGPGTRLTVL.

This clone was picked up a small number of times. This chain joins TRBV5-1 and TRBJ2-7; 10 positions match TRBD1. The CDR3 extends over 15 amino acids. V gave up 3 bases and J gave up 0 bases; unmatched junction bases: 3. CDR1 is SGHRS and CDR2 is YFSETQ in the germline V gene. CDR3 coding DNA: TGCGCCAGCAGCTCCCGGACAGGGGGCTCCTACGAGCAGTACTTC. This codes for CASSSRTGGSYEQYF.

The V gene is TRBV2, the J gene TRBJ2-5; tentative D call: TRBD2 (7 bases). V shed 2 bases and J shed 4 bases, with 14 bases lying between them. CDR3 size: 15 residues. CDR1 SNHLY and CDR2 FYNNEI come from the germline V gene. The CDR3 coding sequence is TGTGCCAGCAGTGAAATGGGAGGGGGGTCAGAGACCCAGTACTTC. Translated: CASSEMGGGSETQYF.

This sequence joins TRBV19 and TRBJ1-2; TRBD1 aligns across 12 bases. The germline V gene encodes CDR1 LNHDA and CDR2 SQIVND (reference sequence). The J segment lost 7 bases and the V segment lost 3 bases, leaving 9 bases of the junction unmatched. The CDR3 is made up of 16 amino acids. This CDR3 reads CASSIFRGQGAGGYTF. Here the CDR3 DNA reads TGTGCCAGTAGTATCTTCCGGGGACAGGGGGCTGGTGGCTACACCTTC. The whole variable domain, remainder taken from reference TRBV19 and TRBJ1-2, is DGGITQSPKYLFRKEGQNVTLSCEQNLNHDAMYWYRQDPGQGLRLIYYSQIVNDFQKGDIAEGYSVSREKKESFPLTVTSAQKNPTAFYLCASSIFRGQGAGGYTFGSGTRLTVV.

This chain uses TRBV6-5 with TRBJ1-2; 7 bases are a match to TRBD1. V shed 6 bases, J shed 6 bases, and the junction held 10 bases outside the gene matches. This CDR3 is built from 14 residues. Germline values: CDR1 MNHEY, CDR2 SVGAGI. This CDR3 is CASSQGGTENGYTF. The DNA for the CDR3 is TGTGCCAGCAGCCAGGGGGGGACAGAAAATGGCTACACCTTC.

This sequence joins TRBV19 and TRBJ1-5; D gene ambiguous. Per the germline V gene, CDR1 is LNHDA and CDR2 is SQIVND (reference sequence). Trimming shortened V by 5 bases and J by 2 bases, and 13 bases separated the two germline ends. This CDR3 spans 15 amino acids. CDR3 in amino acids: CASSPATGGNQPQHF. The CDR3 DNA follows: TGTGCCAGTAGTCCTGCGACCGGGGGCAATCAGCCCCAGCATTTT. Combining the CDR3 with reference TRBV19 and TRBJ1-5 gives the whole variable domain DGGITQSPKYLFRKEGQNVTLSCEQNLNHDAMYWYRQDPGQGLRLIYYSQIVNDFQKGDIAEGYSVSREKKESFPLTVTSAQKNPTAFYLCASSPATGGNQPQHFGDGTRLSIL.

The CDR3 DNA reads as TGTGCCAGCAGCCTCATGGGGTGGAGAGGGAGGGCCAGAGATACGCAGTATTTT. This gives the protein CASSLMGWRGRARDTQYF. V and J are TRBV28 and TRBJ2-3; 7 bases agree with TRBD2. The CDR3 has 18 amino acids. After removal of 6 bases from V and 5 bases from J, the junction contained 20 bases not matched to a gene. Germline V gives CDR1 MDHEN, CDR2 SYDVKM. The full variable domain, its missing parts supplied by reference TRBV28 and TRBJ2-3, is DVKVTQSSRYLVKRTGEKVFLECVQDMDHENMFWYRQDPGLGLRLIYFSYDVKMKEKGDIPEGYSVSREKKERFSLILESASTNQTSMYLCASSLMGWRGRARDTQYFGPGTRLTVL.

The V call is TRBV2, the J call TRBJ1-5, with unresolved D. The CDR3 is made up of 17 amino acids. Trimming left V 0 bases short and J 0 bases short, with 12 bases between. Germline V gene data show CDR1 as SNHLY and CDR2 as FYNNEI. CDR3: CASSEAQTDYSNQPQHF. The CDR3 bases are TGTGCCAGCAGTGAAGCGCAGACGGATTATAGCAATCAGCCCCAGCATTTT.

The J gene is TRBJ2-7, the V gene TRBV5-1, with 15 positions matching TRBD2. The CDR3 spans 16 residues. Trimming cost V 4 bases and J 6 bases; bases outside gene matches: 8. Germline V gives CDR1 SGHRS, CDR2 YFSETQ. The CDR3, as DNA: TGCGCCAGCAGCCCGGGACTAGCGGGAGGCAGTGGCGAGCAGTACTTC. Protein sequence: CASSPGLAGGSGEQYF.

CDR3 sequence (DNA): TGCGCCAGCAGCCCGGGCGGCGGGAGCACAGATACGCAGTATTTT. As protein: CASSPGGGSTDTQYF. The chain has TRBV4-1 and TRBJ2-3; D is perhaps TRBD2 (5 bases). Germline V gene data show CDR1 as MGHRA and CDR2 as YSYEKL. The V gene lost 4 bases and the J gene lost 0 bases, with 11 bases spanning the gap. CDR3 size: 15 residues.

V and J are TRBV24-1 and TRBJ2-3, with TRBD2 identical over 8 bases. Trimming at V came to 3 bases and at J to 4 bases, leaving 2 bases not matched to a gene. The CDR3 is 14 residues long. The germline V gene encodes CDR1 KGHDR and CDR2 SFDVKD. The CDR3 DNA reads TGTGCCACCAGTGATCCCGGGAGGGCAGATACGCAGTATTTT. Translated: CATSDPGRADTQYF.

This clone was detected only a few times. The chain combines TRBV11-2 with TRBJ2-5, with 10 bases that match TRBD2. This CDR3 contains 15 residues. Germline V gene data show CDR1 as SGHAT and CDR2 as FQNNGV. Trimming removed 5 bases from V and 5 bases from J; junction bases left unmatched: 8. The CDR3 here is CASSPAGGVYETQYF. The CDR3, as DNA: TGTGCCAGCAGCCCAGCGGGGGGGGTTTACGAGACCCAGTACTTC.

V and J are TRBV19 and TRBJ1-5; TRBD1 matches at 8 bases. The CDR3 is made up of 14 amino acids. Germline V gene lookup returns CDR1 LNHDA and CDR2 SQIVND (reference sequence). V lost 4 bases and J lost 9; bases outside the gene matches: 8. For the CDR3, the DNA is TGTGCCAGTAGTACGCGGACAGGGAGATCGCCCCAGCATTTT. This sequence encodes CASSTRTGRSPQHF.

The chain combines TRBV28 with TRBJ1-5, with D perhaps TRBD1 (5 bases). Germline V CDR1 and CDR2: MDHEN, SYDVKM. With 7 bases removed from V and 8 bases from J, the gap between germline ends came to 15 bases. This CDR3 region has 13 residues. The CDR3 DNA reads TGTGCCAGCAAAACCAGGGTTTTTGAGCCCCAGCATTTT. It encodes CASKTRVFEPQHF.

CDR3 loop: CASGVGGLNTEAFF. As DNA, the CDR3 is TGTGCCAGCGGGGTGGGCGGATTGAACACTGAAGCTTTCTTT. The chain combines TRBV27 with TRBJ1-1; D is unclear. Germline loops: CDR1 MNHEY, CDR2 SMNVEV (reference sequence). Trimming took 8 bases from V and 0 from J, leaving 13 bases between them. This CDR3 region has 14 residues.

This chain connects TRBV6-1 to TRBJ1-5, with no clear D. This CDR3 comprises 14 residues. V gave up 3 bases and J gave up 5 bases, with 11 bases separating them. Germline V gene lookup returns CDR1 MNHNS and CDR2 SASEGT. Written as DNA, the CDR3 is TGTGCCAGCAGTGAGCTCGTTATTTATCAGCCCCAGCATTTT. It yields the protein CASSELVIYQPQHF.

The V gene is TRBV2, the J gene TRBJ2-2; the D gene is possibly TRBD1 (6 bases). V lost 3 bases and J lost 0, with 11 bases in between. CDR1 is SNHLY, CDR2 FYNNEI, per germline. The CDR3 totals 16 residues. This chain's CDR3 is CASSERGGTNTGELFF. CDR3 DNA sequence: TGTGCCAGCAGTGAGAGAGGGGGAACGAACACCGGGGAGCTGTTTTTT.